Presented here are 12 T cell receptor beta chains from one specimen sequenced in a study of Graves' ophthalmopathy and Graves' hyperthyroidism. Beta-chain TCR CDR3 regions were amplified from RNA transcripts. RT-PCR with HTBI primers came first, then second-round multiplex PCR. TCRdb used MiXCR to reprocess the multiplex PCR reads, holding one entry per CDR3 protein. The profile shows roughly 600,000 distinct CDR3 sequences, under 45% of them singletons. What was sequenced was peripheral blood or thyroid tissue (not recorded which). The source is an adult man with Graves' hyperthyroidism.

The count of this clonotype is one. A junction boundary mismatches the germline segment, possibly from a read error. CDR3 residues: CASSPEGVEETQYF. The CDR3 nucleotides read TGTGCTAGCAGCCCAGAGGGGGTCGAAGAGACCCAGTACTTC. The rearrangement joins TRBV7-7 to TRBJ2-7, with TRBD1 as a possible D gene (6 bases). Judging by the DNA end, TRBJ2-5 fits better; the J call may be wrong. CDR1 is SSHAT and CDR2 is FNYEAQ in the germline V gene (reference sequence). The CDR3 sequence is 14 residues long.

This sequence joins TRBV29-1 and TRBJ2-7, with 9 bases matching TRBD1. The germline V gene encodes CDR1 SQVTM and CDR2 ANQGSEA. The V segment lost 2 bases and the J segment 5 bases; nucleotides outside the gene matches: 4. This CDR3 contains 13 residues. The CDR3 DNA reads as TGCAGCGTTGAAACAGGGGGCATCGACGAGCAGTACTTC. This translates into CSVETGGIDEQYF.

The V call is TRBV4-1, the J call TRBJ1-1, with D possibly being TRBD1 (5 bases). This CDR3 has 14 amino acids. Germline values: CDR1 MGHRA, CDR2 YSYEKL. V dropped 1 base and J dropped 2 bases, with 8 bases sitting between them. The CDR3 reads CASSQVGTNTEAFF. CDR3 DNA sequence: TGCGCCAGCAGCCAAGTCGGGACTAACACTGAAGCTTTCTTT.

This clonotype was counted ten times or more. CDR3 in DNA: TGTGCCAGCAGTGAACATCAGCCCCAGCATTTT. This sequence encodes CASSEHQPQHF. The chain joins TRBV6-1 to TRBJ1-5; the D is unclear. The CDR3 is 11 amino acids. V was cut by 2 bases and J by 5 bases, with 1 base left in between. Germline loops: CDR1 MNHNS, CDR2 SASEGT.

The chain employs TRBV29-1 and TRBJ1-2; TRBD1 matches 10 bases. Germline assignment: CDR1 SQVTM and CDR2 ANQGSEA. This CDR3 has 16 amino acids. V lost 4 bases and J lost 8; bases outside the gene matches: 16. The CDR3 nucleotides read TGCAGCGTTGCGTATCCGGGACAGGGGACCTCGGAGGGCTACACCTTC. Amino acid sequence: CSVAYPGQGTSEGYTF.

The chain combines TRBV2 with TRBJ1-3, with D possibly being TRBD1 (5 bases). The germline V gene has CDR1 SNHLY and CDR2 FYNNEI. The length of the CDR3 is 13 residues. V was trimmed by 7 bases and J by 4 bases, leaving 11 bases between them. The CDR3: CASNRDGGNTIYF. Here the CDR3 DNA reads TGTGCCAGCAACCGGGACGGAGGAAACACCATATATTTT. The full variable domain, with the rest looked up from reference TRBV2 and TRBJ1-3, is EPEVTQTPSHQVTQMGQEVILRCVPISNHLYFYWYRQILGQKVEFLVSFYNNEISEKSEIFDDQFSVERPDGSNFTLKIRSTKLEDSAMYFCASNRDGGNTIYFGEGSWLTVV.

A word on this clonotype: This may stem from a read error, because a much larger clone lies one nucleotide away. V and J are TRBV9 and TRBJ2-5; D is tentatively TRBD1 or TRBD2 (5 bases each). V shed 7 bases and J shed 4 bases, with 17 bases lying between them. CDR3 size: 14 residues. Germline V gives CDR1 SGDLS, CDR2 YYNGEE. The CDR3 region is CASGRRGDGETQYF. Here the CDR3 DNA reads TGTGCCAGCGGCCGACGGGGCGATGGAGAGACCCAGTACTTC.

This clonotype has only one observation. One base away lies a much larger clone, so this may be a sequencing read error. The J gene is TRBJ1-5, the V gene TRBV10-3; D possibly corresponds to TRBD1 (6 bases). This CDR3 contains 17 residues. Looked up from germline, CDR1 is ENHRY and CDR2 is SYGVKD. Written as DNA, the CDR3 is TGTGCCAGCAGTGAAGCGGGGGGCCAGGGTGGCAATCAGCCCCAGCGTTTT. Translated: CASSEAGGQGGNQPQRF.

Notes on this clonotype: Possible read error: a much larger clone is one base away. The rearrangement uses TRBV19 and TRBJ1-1; 9 bases are a match to TRBD1. The CDR3 consists of 14 residues. CDR1 is LNHDA and CDR2 is SQIVND in the germline V gene (reference sequence). J was trimmed by 4 bases and V by 5 bases; bases with no gene match: 5. The CDR3 bases are TGTGCCAGTAGTGTCGGACAGGGGAGCACTGAAGCTTTCTTT. Translated: CASSVGQGSTEAFF.

This clonotype was counted between two and nine times. This chain joins TRBV9 and TRBJ1-3, with D unresolved. The germline V gene encodes CDR1 SGDLS and CDR2 YYNGEE. The V and J ends lost 4 bases and 0 bases respectively, with 14 bases between them. There are 16 residues in the CDR3. The CDR3 nucleotides are TGTGCCAGCAGCCTAATGGGAGGGATCTCTGGAAACACCATATATTTT. Encoded protein: CASSLMGGISGNTIYF.

This clonotype was seen at least ten times. V gene TRBV24-1 combines with J gene TRBJ2-2, with D possibly being TRBD2 (5 bases). Deletions cut 9 bases from V and 3 bases from J, with 10 bases between. From germline, CDR1 is KGHDR and CDR2 SFDVKD. This CDR3 has 13 amino acids. In DNA form, the CDR3 reads TGTGCCACCGAGGGAGCGGACACCGGGGAGCTGTTTTTT. Residues: CATEGADTGELFF.

At least ten counts were recorded for this clonotype. A much bigger clone sits one base away, suggesting this may be a read error. V is TRBV29-1 and J is TRBJ2-7; 8 bases are shared with TRBD1. The CDR3 spans 13 residues. CDR1 is SQVTM, CDR2 ANQGSEA, per germline. CDR3 amino acids: CSVDRGKTYGQYF. For the CDR3, the DNA is TGCAGCGTCGACAGGGGAAAGACCTACGGGCAGTACTTC.